This T cell receptor beta chain derives from a study of T cell changes during pregnancy in multiple sclerosis. Clones were sequenced by immunoSEQ multiplex PCR, and TCRdb holds only the in-frame ones, with some missing. The sample holds about 48,000 clones; roughly 92% are singletons and the top ten take 0.9% to 1%. The CDR3 contains 12 residues. Germline-derived CDR1 and CDR2 are SGHAT and FQNNGV. Trimming took 4 bases from V and 6 from J, leaving 10 bases between them. This clone was counted a single time. Material: CD4+ T cells from peripheral blood mononuclear cells, obtained in the second trimester of pregnancy. The chain has TRBV11-2 and TRBJ2-7; D call uncertain. The receptor's source is a female donor in good health, enrolled as a control in a pregnancy study. CDR3: CASSSSLGEQYF. In DNA form, the CDR3 reads TGTGCCAGCAGCTCTTCTCTAGGCGAGCAGTACTTC.